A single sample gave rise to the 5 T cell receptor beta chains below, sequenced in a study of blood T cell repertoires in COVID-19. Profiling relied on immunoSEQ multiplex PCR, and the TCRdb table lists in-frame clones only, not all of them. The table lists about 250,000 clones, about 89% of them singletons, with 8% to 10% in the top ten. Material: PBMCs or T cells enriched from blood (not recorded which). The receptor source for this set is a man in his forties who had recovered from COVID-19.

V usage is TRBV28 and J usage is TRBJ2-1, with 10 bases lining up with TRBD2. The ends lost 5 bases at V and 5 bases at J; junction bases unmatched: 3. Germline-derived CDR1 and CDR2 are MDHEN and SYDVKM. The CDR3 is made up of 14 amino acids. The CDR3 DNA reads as TGTGCCAGCAGTGATCTAGCGGGGGACAATGAGCAGTTCTTC. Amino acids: CASSDLAGDNEQFF.

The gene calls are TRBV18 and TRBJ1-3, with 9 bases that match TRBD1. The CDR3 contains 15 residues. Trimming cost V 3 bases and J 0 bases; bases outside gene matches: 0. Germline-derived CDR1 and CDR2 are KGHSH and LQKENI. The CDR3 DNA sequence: TGTGCCAGCTCACCGGGACAGGGCTCTGGAAACACCATATATTTT. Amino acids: CASSPGQGSGNTIYF.

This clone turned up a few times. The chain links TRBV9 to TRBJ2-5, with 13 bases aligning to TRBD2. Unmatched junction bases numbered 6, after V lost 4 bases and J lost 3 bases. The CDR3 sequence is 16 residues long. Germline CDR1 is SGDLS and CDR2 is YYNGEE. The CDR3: CASSSRLAGGKETQYF. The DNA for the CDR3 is TGTGCCAGCAGCTCGCGACTAGCGGGGGGCAAAGAGACCCAGTACTTC.

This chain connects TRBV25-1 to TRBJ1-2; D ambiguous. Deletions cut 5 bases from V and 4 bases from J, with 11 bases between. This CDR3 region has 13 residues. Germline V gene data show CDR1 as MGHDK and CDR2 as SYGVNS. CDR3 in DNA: TGTGCCAGCAGTCCCGGGGTTTCCTATGGCTACACCTTC. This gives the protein CASSPGVSYGYTF.

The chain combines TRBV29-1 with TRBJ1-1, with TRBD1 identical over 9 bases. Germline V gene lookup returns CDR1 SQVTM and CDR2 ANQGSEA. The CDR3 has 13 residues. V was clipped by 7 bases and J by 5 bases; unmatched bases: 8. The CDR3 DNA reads TGCAGCGCCATACAGGGGGCGCGGACTGAAGCTTTCTTT. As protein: CSAIQGARTEAFF.